The source of this T cell receptor (beta chain) is a study of T cell responses to AZD1222 COVID-19 vaccine. Study-wide points: Increased Spike-specific TCR breadth and depth were observed after two AZD1222 doses. Mostly white British, mostly female donors; authors suggested clonal diversity may be underestimated. Repertoires in all cases were sampled only once the peak T cell response had passed. Baseline testing showed seropositivity in only a handful of AZD1222 recipients.

Produced via immunoSEQ multiplex PCR; TCRdb's table is partial and in-frame only. The table lists 140,000 to 150,000 clones, nearly 95% of them singletons. About this clone: Its specificity is not known. The identical CDR3 is also encoded by other nucleotide sequences in the sample.

The CDR3 contains 13 residues. Germline CDR1 reads LNHDA; CDR2 reads SQIVND (reference sequence). Trimming left V 5 bases short and J 0 bases short, with 5 bases between. The J gene is TRBJ1-3, the V gene TRBV19; D is ambiguous. This material consisted of peripheral blood, taken on day 0 of AZD1222 vaccination. The TCR originated in an adult in good health. CDR3 coding DNA: TGTGCCAGTAGTGTAGGCTCTGGAAACACCATATATTTT. Protein: CASSVGSGNTIYF.